The subject of this entry is one T cell receptor beta chain. Antigen: not known. The sample belongs to a study of cytomegalovirus exposure and HLA in healthy donors. Findings and caveats of the study: The authors listed 150 to 200 TCR beta chains as cytomegalovirus-associated. The authors judged a highly shared variant cluster likely a sequencing artifact. Presence/absence analyses assumed roughly uniform sequencing depth across donors, which may not hold. Later analysis showed most CMV-associated TCR beta chains appearing HLA-restricted.

Germline lookup yields CDR1 KGHSH and CDR2 LQKENI. This CDR3 is built from 16 residues. J was trimmed by 2 bases and V by 3 bases; bases with no gene match: 5. In the PCR, 60 Vbeta and 13 Jbeta primers were used. Assay: immunoSEQ multiplex PCR; the TCRdb copy retains only in-frame clones and omits some. The data show roughly 100,000 clones, with around 77% seen just once and 8.5% to 10% held by the top ten. The sample taken for sequencing was PBMCs. This clonotype was obtained from a male donor in good health and CMV-seropositive. The gene calls are TRBV18 and TRBJ2-7, with 12 bases aligning to TRBD2. CDR3 in DNA: TGTGCCAGCTCACCCGCGACTAGCGGGAGAGCCTACGAGCAGTACTTC. Residues: CASSPATSGRAYEQYF.